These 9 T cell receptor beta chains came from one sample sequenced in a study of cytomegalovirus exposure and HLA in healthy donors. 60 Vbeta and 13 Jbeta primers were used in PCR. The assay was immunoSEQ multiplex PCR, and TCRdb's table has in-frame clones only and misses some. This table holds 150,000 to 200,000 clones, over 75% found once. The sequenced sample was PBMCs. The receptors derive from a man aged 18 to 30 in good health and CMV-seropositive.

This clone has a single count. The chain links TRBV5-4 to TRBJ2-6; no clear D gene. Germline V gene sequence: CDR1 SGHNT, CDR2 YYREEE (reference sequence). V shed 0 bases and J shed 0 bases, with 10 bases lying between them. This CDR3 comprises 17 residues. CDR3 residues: CASSLGSFSSGANVLTF. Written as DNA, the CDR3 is TGTGCCAGCAGCTTGGGCTCTTTCAGCTCTGGGGCCAACGTCCTGACTTTC. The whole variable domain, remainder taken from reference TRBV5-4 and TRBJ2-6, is ETGVTQSPTHLIKTRGQQVTLRCSSQSGHNTVSWYQQALGQGPQFIFQYYREEENGRGNFPPRFSGLQFPNYSSELNVNALELDDSALYLCASSLGSFSSGANVLTFGAGSRLTVL.

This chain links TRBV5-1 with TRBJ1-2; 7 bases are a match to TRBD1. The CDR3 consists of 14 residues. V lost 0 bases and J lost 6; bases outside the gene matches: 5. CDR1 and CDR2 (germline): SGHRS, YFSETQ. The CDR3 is CASSLEQGRDGYTF. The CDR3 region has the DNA TGCGCCAGCAGCTTGGAACAGGGGCGGGATGGCTACACCTTC.

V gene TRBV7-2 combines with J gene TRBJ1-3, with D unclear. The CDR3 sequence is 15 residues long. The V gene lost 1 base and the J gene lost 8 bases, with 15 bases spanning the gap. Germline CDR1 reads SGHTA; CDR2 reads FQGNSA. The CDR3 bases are TGTGCCAGCAGCTTAGAAAGGCATTTTCTAGACACCATATATTTT. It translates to CASSLERHFLDTIYF. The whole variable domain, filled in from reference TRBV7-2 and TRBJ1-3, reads GAGVSQSPSNKVTEKGKDVELRCDPISGHTALYWYRQSLGQGLEFLIYFQGNSAPDKSGLPSDRFSAERTGGSVSTLTIQRTQQEDSAVYLCASSLERHFLDTIYFGEGSWLTVV.

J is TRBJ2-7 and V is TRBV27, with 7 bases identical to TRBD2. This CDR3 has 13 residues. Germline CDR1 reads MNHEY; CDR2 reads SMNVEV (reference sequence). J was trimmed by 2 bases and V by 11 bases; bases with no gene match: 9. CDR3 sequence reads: CASAASGTYEQYF. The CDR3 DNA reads TGTGCCTCGGCGGCTAGCGGAACCTACGAGCAGTACTTC.

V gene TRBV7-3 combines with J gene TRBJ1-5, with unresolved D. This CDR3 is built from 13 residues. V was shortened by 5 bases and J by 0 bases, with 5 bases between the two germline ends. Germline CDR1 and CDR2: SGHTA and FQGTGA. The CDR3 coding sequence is TGTGCCAGCAGCCCAGATAGCAATCAGCCCCAGCATTTT. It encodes CASSPDSNQPQHF. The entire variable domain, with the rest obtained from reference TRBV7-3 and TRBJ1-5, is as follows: GAGVSQTPSNKVTEKGKYVELRCDPISGHTALYWYRQSLGQGPEFLIYFQGTGAADDSGLPNDRFFAVRPEGSVSTLKIQRTERGDSAVYLCASSPDSNQPQHFGDGTRLSIL.

The CDR3 loop reads CASSLGVTGLNTEAFF. CDR3 sequence (DNA): TGCGCCAGCAGCTTGGGGGTGACAGGATTGAACACTGAAGCTTTCTTT. The chain employs TRBV5-1 and TRBJ1-1; a possible D gene is TRBD1 (6 bases). The germline V and J ends were trimmed by 0 bases and 0 bases, with 12 bases remaining between them. The V gene's germline CDR1 is SGHRS and CDR2 YFSETQ. The CDR3 has 16 residues.

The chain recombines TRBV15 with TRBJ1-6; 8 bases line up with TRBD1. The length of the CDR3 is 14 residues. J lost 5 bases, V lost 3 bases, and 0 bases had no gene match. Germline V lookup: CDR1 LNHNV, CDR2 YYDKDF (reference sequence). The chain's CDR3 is CATSRGQDNSPLHF. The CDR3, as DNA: TGTGCCACCAGCAGGGGACAGGATAATTCACCCCTCCACTTT.

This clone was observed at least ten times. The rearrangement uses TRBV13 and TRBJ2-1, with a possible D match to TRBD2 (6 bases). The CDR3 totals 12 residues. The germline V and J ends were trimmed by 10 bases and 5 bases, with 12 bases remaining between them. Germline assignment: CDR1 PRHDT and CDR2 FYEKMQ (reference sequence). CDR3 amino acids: CATGDWDNEQFF. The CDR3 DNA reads TGTGCCACGGGGGATTGGGACAATGAGCAGTTCTTC.

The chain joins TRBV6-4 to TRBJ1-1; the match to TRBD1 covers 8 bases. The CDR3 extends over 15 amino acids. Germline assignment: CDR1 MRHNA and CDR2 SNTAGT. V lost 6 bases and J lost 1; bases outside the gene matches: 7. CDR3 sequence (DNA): TGTGCCAGCAGAGACAGGGGCGATGGGAACACTGAAGCTTTCTTT. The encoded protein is CASRDRGDGNTEAFF.